These 2 T cell receptor beta chains originate from one sample sequenced in a study of T-cell memory formation after mild COVID-19. TCRdb reanalysed the 5' RACE reads using MiXCR and keeps one entry per CDR3 protein. The sample gives fewer than 30,000 distinct CDR3 sequences, 10% to 15% of which show up once; 13% to 15% is in the top ten. The sequenced sample was PBMCs or a T cell subset sorted from them (not recorded which). Receptor source: an adult woman who had mild COVID-19 (a few samples of this study predate the infection). Cell type and time point are not known.

The gene calls are TRBV6-1 and TRBJ2-3; TRBD1 is a possible D gene (5 bases). Trimming removed 2 bases at V and 5 bases at J, with 17 bases between. CDR3 length: 16 residues. Germline CDR1 MNHNS, CDR2 SASEGT. CDR3 bases: TGTGCCAGCAGTGAAAGGCCAGGGCGAACGGGAGATACGCAGTATTTT. Its protein is CASSERPGRTGDTQYF.

This clonotype was counted at least ten times. V gene TRBV4-2 combines with J gene TRBJ2-3, with D possibly being TRBD1 (6 bases). The CDR3 spans 16 residues. Trimming took off 4 bases at V and 0 bases at J, with 14 bases between the two ends. Germline V CDR1 and CDR2: LGHNA, YNFKEQ. DNA of the CDR3: TGTGCCAGCAGCCCCCGCCCACAGGGTAGCACAGATACGCAGTATTTT. It yields the protein CASSPRPQGSTDTQYF.